A single sample gave rise to the 24 T cell receptor beta chains below, sequenced in a study of shared clonotypes between healthy human individuals (dated by TCRdb to the early 2020s). For the CD8 naive samples, CD45RO-negative cells were positively selected for CCR7, yielding a CD45RA+CCR7+ population from which TemRA cells were excluded. The library was built by means of the immunoSEQ multiplex PCR assay. TCRdb retrieved this table from immuneACCESS and kept in-frame rearrangements only. Not all clones are present; in checked studies, unresolved V genes account for under half, and no reason is known for the remainder. A total of around 2,000,000 clones appear in this sample, approximately 95% of them only once. The ten largest clones capture approximately 1.2% of the sample. Sequencing input: naive CD8+ T cells sorted from blood. The cell subset or site tag for this specimen amounts to: CD45RA+CCR7+. The receptors here all came from a young man in good health.

The V call is TRBV10-2, the J call TRBJ2-5, with D perhaps assigned TRBD1 or TRBD2 (6 bases each). The CDR3 runs to 15 residues. V shed 5 bases and J shed 2 bases, with 15 bases lying between them. The germline gives CDR1 WSHSY, CDR2 SAAADI. In DNA, the CDR3 is TGCGCCAGCAGTAAAACGAGGGGGAGGCAAGAGACCCAGTACTTC. This translates into CASSKTRGRQETQYF.

The CDR3, as DNA: TGCAGCGGCCTACTAGCGCTCGACGAGCAGTACTTC. This sequence encodes CSGLLALDEQYF. V gene TRBV29-1 combines with J gene TRBJ2-7, with 7 bases matching TRBD2. CDR1 is SQVTM and CDR2 is ANQGSEA in the germline V gene. This CDR3 has 12 residues. V lost 7 bases to trimming and J lost 5 bases; unmatched junction nucleotides: 8.

The genes are TRBV14 and TRBJ1-6, with D possibly matching TRBD1 (6 bases). Germline V lookup: CDR1 SGHDN, CDR2 FVKESK. This CDR3 contains 18 residues. V was pared by 4 bases and J by 4 bases, with 20 bases between. DNA of the CDR3: TGTGCCAGCAGCCCGGACAGTCGGCTGGGGGGGTATAATTCACCCCTCCACTTT. This sequence encodes CASSPDSRLGGYNSPLHF. Complete variable domain (other parts from reference TRBV14 and TRBJ1-6): EAGVTQFPSHSVIEKGQTVTLRCDPISGHDNLYWYRRVMGKEIKFLLHFVKESKQDESGMPNNRFLAERTGGTYSTLKVQPAELEDSGVYFCASSPDSRLGGYNSPLHFGNGTRLTVT.

Concerning this clone: Other nucleotide sequences from this sample produce the same CDR3. The V gene is TRBV7-9, the J gene TRBJ2-7; no reliable D call. CDR1 and CDR2 (germline): SEHNR, FQNEAQ (reference sequence). The length of the CDR3 is 11 residues. V lost 3 bases and J lost 4, with 4 bases in between. CDR3 coding DNA: TGTGCCAGCAGCTTCAATTACGAGCAGTACTTC. Protein: CASSFNYEQYF. Together with reference TRBV7-9 and TRBJ2-7, the CDR3 gives the full variable domain: DTGVSQNPRHKITKRGQNVTFRCDPISEHNRLYWYRQTLGQGPEFLTYFQNEAQLEKSRLLSDRFSAERPKGSFSTLEIQRTEQGDSAMYLCASSFNYEQYFGPGTRLTVT.

This rearrangement joins TRBV7-9 to TRBJ2-7; 9 nucleotides align to TRBD1. Germline values: CDR1 SEHNR, CDR2 FQNEAQ (reference sequence). The CDR3 extends over 14 amino acids. Trimming cost V 4 bases and J 3 bases; bases outside gene matches: 4. For the CDR3, the DNA is TGTGCCAGCAGCTCGACAGGGGGAGGCTACGAGCAGTACTTC. This translates into CASSSTGGGYEQYF.

The chain recombines TRBV5-1 with TRBJ2-5; possible D gene TRBD1, 5 bases. The CDR3 runs to 15 residues. CDR1 is SGHRS and CDR2 is YFSETQ in the germline V gene. Trimming stripped 4 bases from V and 0 bases from J, with 13 bases between. As DNA, the CDR3 is TGCGCCAGCAGCCCTTATGGACACCACCAAGAGACCCAGTACTTC. This translates into CASSPYGHHQETQYF.

In the case of this clone: This sequence may be a read error, since a much larger clone differs from it by one base. CDR3 bases: TGTGCCTGGAGTTACAGGGGGCGTGACCCGGCCGTATATTTT. It specifies CAWSYRGRDPAVYF. V usage is TRBV30 and J usage is TRBJ1-3, with 9 bases fitting TRBD1. Germline CDR1 is GTSNPN and CDR2 is SVGIG (reference sequence). The CDR3 has 14 amino acids. V shed 2 bases, J shed 14 bases, and the junction held 13 bases outside the gene matches.

The chain combines TRBV5-6 with TRBJ2-7; 9 bases are shared with TRBD1. CDR1 is SGHDT, CDR2 YYEEEE, per germline. The CDR3 runs 14 residues. J gave up 3 bases and V 4 bases, and 5 bases lay outside the gene matches. CDR3 residues: CASSPGQGLYEQYF. The CDR3 DNA reads as TGTGCCAGCAGCCCGGGACAGGGACTCTACGAGCAGTACTTC.

V usage is TRBV18 and J usage is TRBJ1-5; D is perhaps TRBD1 (6 bases). The germline gives CDR1 KGHSH, CDR2 LQKENI. Trimming took off 3 bases at V and 9 bases at J, with 15 bases between the two ends. The CDR3 consists of 14 residues. The CDR3: CASSPLAEGGPQHF. The CDR3 nucleotides read TGTGCCAGCTCACCTCTGGCGGAGGGGGGGCCCCAGCATTTT.

V and J are TRBV7-9 and TRBJ2-3, with 13 bases that match TRBD2. Looked up from germline, CDR1 is SEHNR and CDR2 is FQNEAQ (reference sequence). J lost 0 bases, V lost 4 bases, and 7 bases had no gene match. This CDR3 comprises 18 residues. CDR3 protein: CASSWEGLAGSSTDTQYF. CDR3 nucleotides: TGTGCCAGCAGCTGGGAGGGACTAGCGGGATCTAGCACAGATACGCAGTATTTT.

The chain joins TRBV7-9 to TRBJ1-6; 9 bases map to TRBD1. Per germline, CDR1 SEHNR and CDR2 FQNEAQ (reference sequence). With V trimmed by 6 bases and J by 7 bases, 7 bases remained unmatched. The CDR3 consists of 15 residues. CDR3 amino acids: CASRESGQGNSPLHF. In nucleotides, the CDR3 is TGTGCCAGCAGAGAGTCCGGACAGGGGAATTCACCCCTCCACTTT.

This clone has just one count. The chain couples TRBV4-1 to TRBJ2-1, with a possible D match to TRBD1 (6 bases). In germline, CDR1 is MGHRA, CDR2 YSYEKL. This CDR3 has 14 residues. The V end was cut by 4 bases, the J end by 6 bases, with 13 bases between. The DNA for the CDR3 is TGCGCCAGCAGCCCGGTGGACAGTCTCAATGAGCAGTTCTTC. It codes for CASSPVDSLNEQFF.

This chain uses TRBV4-3 with TRBJ2-5; TRBD2 agrees at 16 bases. The V gene end was trimmed by 4 bases and the J gene end by 2 bases; junction bases not matched to a gene: 1. The germline V gene encodes CDR1 LGHNA and CDR2 YSLEER. The CDR3 is 16 residues long. CDR3 DNA sequence: TGCGCCAGCAGCCCGGGACTAGCGGGAGGGCAAGAGACCCAGTACTTC. Translation: CASSPGLAGGQETQYF.

The V and J genes are TRBV7-2 and TRBJ2-7; D is unclear. The germline gives CDR1 SGHTA, CDR2 FQGNSA. Trimming took 5 bases from V and 2 from J, leaving 10 bases between them. The length of the CDR3 is 13 residues. CDR3 sequence reads: CASSLWATYEQYF. CDR3 in DNA: TGTGCCAGCAGCCTTTGGGCCACCTACGAGCAGTACTTC.

On this clone: The same CDR3 arises from other DNA sequences in this sample as well. This chain connects TRBV6-6 to TRBJ1-1; 8 bases match TRBD1. This CDR3 is built from 16 residues. CDR1 is MNHNY and CDR2 is SVGAGI in the germline V gene (reference sequence). The V and J ends lost 0 bases and 0 bases, in that order; junction bases with no gene match: 3. This CDR3 reads CASSYSTGAMNTEAFF. The CDR3 bases are TGTGCCAGCAGTTACTCGACAGGGGCCATGAACACTGAAGCTTTCTTT.

This clone was counted only a few times. In the same sample, other DNA sequences code for this CDR3. The J gene is TRBJ1-1, the V gene TRBV30; D is uncertain. Between the trimmed V and J ends, which lost 4 bases and 5 bases, there was a span of 8 bases. Germline V gene lookup returns CDR1 GTSNPN and CDR2 SVGIG (reference sequence). The CDR3 has 11 amino acids. The CDR3 region has the DNA TGTGCCTGGACCCGCGGAACTGAAGCTTTCTTT. It translates to CAWTRGTEAFF.

V and J are TRBV2 and TRBJ1-1, with 7 nucleotides matching TRBD1. The junction had 3 bases not matched to a gene; V was cut back by 8 bases and J by 0 bases. Germline-derived CDR1 and CDR2 are SNHLY and FYNNEI. The length of the CDR3 is 13 residues. The CDR3 loop reads CASGTAMNTEAFF. The CDR3 nucleotides are TGTGCCAGCGGGACAGCGATGAACACTGAAGCTTTCTTT.

Only one count was recorded for this clone. Other DNA sequences in this sample translate to the same CDR3. The chain links TRBV9 to TRBJ1-4; 7 nucleotides match TRBD1. This CDR3 spans 14 amino acids. The V and J ends lost 0 bases and 6 bases, in that order; junction bases with no gene match: 2. Germline CDR1 and CDR2: SGDLS and YYNGEE. This chain's CDR3 is CASSVAGGDEKLFF. CDR3 nucleotides: TGTGCCAGCAGCGTAGCAGGGGGGGATGAAAAACTGTTTTTT.

This clone has just one count. The rearrangement uses TRBV30 and TRBJ2-5; no firm D call. Germline CDR1 GTSNPN, CDR2 SVGIG (reference sequence). V lost 7 bases to trimming and J lost 5 bases, with 14 bases between them. The CDR3 runs to 12 residues. The CDR3 region is CALGLGLETQYF. In nucleotides, the CDR3 is TGTGCCTTGGGTTTGGGATTGGAGACCCAGTACTTC.

The chain recombines TRBV9 with TRBJ2-7; TRBD2 matches 8 bases. The CDR3 consists of 19 residues. Trimming at V came to 0 bases and at J to 0 bases, leaving 14 bases not matched to a gene. In germline, CDR1 is SGDLS, CDR2 YYNGEE. The CDR3, as DNA: TGTGCCAGCAGCGTAGGCGAAGGGACGGGGGGGCCGGGCTCCTACGAGCAGTACTTC. Translating gives CASSVGEGTGGPGSYEQYF.

The chain employs TRBV11-2 and TRBJ1-6; D not resolved. The V gene's germline CDR1 is SGHAT and CDR2 FQNNGV. V was pared by 3 bases and J by 8 bases, with 11 bases between. CDR3 length: 14 residues. The CDR3, as DNA: TGTGCCAGCAGCTTGCCTTCGGGTGATTCACCCCTCCACTTT. It encodes CASSLPSGDSPLHF.

The rearrangement joins TRBV4-3 to TRBJ2-1; 7 nucleotides align to TRBD2. Per germline, CDR1 LGHNA and CDR2 YSLEER. After removal of 0 bases from V and 5 bases from J, the junction contained 7 bases not matched to a gene. The CDR3 has 16 amino acids. The DNA of the CDR3 is TGCGCCAGCAGCCAAGATAAAGAGCGGGGCCACAATGAGCAGTTCTTC. Translation gives CASSQDKERGHNEQFF.

This clone occurred once. The chain couples TRBV4-1 to TRBJ1-3, with unresolved D. Germline CDR1 MGHRA, CDR2 YSYEKL. The CDR3 runs to 17 residues. V dropped 4 bases and J dropped 0 bases, with 16 bases sitting between them. The CDR3 DNA reads TGCGCCAGCAGCCGGCCAGGAAGAATCGACTCTGGAAACACCATATATTTT. Its protein product is CASSRPGRIDSGNTIYF.

The rearrangement joins TRBV13 to TRBJ2-2; 9 bases are a match to TRBD1. Per the germline V gene, CDR1 is PRHDT and CDR2 is FYEKMQ (reference sequence). Germline trimming cut 5 bases from V and 5 bases from J; bases unmatched to any gene: 9. The CDR3 has 16 amino acids. For the CDR3, the DNA is TGTGCCAGCAGCCCCCCGGGACAGGGACTTACCGGGGAGCTGTTTTTT. Amino acid sequence: CASSPPGQGLTGELFF. Combining the CDR3 with reference TRBV13 and TRBJ2-2 gives the whole variable domain AAGVIQSPRHLIKEKRETATLKCYPIPRHDTVYWYQQGPGQDPQFLISFYEKMQSDKGSIPDRFSAQQFSDYHSELNMSSLELGDSALYFCASSPPGQGLTGELFFGEGSRLTVL.